This TCR beta chain is from a study of beta chain features in type 1 diabetes. Study-wide results and caveats: A greater similarity of naive, central memory and Treg TCRB repertoires was seen among patients than among healthy donors.

In germline, CDR1 is LGHNA, CDR2 YSLEER. CDR3 length: 16 residues. The J segment lost 16 bases and the V segment lost 0 bases, leaving 12 bases of the junction unmatched. cDNA synthesis used the whole RNA isolate, giving expressed TCRB sequences. Libraries were prepared by immunoSEQ multiplex PCR; TCRdb keeps only in-frame clonotypes and omits some of them. The table has roughly 500,000 clones, roughly 31% seen once. The table lists this clone with a few counts. Its antigen is currently unknown. The TCR comes from a man in his late teens or twenties in good health. Sequencing input: naive CD4+ T cells from blood. The chain combines TRBV4-3 with TRBJ2-1, with TRBD2 matching over 13 bases. This CDR3 reads CASSQDSTTSGRRPFF. DNA for the CDR3: TGCGCCAGCAGCCAAGATTCCACGACTAGCGGGAGGAGACCCTTCTTC.